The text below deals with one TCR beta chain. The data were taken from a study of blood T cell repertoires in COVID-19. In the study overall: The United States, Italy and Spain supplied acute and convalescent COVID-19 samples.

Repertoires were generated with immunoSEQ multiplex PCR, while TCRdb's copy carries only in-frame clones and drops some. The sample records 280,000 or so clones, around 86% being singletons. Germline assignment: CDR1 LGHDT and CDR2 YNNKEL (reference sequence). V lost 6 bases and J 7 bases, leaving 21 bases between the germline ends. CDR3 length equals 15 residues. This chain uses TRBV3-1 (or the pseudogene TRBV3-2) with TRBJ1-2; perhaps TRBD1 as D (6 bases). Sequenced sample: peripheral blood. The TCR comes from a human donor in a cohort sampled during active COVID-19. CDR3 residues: CASRPLGGQQGGYTF. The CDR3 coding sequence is TGTGCCAGCAGACCCCTCGGGGGGCAACAAGGTGGCTACACCTTC.